These 12 T cell receptor beta chains were sequenced from one sample in a study of CD8 T cells in ankylosing spondylitis. Study-wide points: What appeared characteristic of ankylosing spondylitis blood was a TCR beta motif of fewer than ten highly homologous variants.

What these receptors recognize is not known. TCRdb re-called the 5' RACE reads through MiXCR, storing one row per CDR3 protein. The table has around 390,000 distinct CDR3 sequences, approximately 20% seen once. Sequenced material: blood, either unsorted or a sorted T cell fraction (not recorded which). The receptors were gathered from a male donor with ankylosing spondylitis.

The rearrangement links TRBV30 to TRBJ2-7; TRBD1 matches at 8 bases. With 1 base clipped from V and 5 bases from J, the junction kept 4 bases outside the gene matches. CDR1 and CDR2 (germline): GTSNPN, SVGIG (reference sequence). The CDR3 has 13 residues. The CDR3 region has the DNA TGTGCCTGGAGTGGAAGGACAGGGAACGAGCAGTACTTC. Its protein product is CAWSGRTGNEQYF. Looking up the rest from reference TRBV30 and TRBJ2-7 gives the full variable domain: SQTIHQWPATLVQPVGSPLSLECTVEGTSNPNLYWYRQAAGRGLQLLFYSVGIGQISSEVPQNLSASRPQDRQFILSSKKLLLSDSGFYLCAWSGRTGNEQYFGPGTRLTVT.

This clonotype was seen at least ten times. V is TRBV28 and J is TRBJ1-2; 7 bases are shared with TRBD1. This CDR3 has 13 amino acids. Germline V gives CDR1 MDHEN, CDR2 SYDVKM. V was clipped by 3 bases and J by 7 bases; unmatched bases: 5. As DNA, the CDR3 is TGTGCCAGCAGTTTCGGGGAGGGGGCTGGCTACACCTTC. This encodes CASSFGEGAGYTF.

This clonotype was found a few times. The chain has TRBV7-3 and TRBJ2-1; D tentatively reads TRBD1 or TRBD2 (6 bases each). CDR1 is SGHTA and CDR2 is FQGTGA in the germline V gene. Between the trimmed V and J ends, which lost 5 bases and 8 bases, there was a span of 16 bases. This CDR3 comprises 14 residues. The CDR3 spells CASSQTVGGYEQFF. CDR3 nucleotide sequence: TGTGCCAGCAGCCAGACGGTGGGGGGCTATGAGCAGTTCTTC.

The chain combines TRBV7-9 with TRBJ1-6; D possibly corresponds to TRBD1 (6 bases). Germline lookup yields CDR1 SEHNR and CDR2 FQNEAQ (reference sequence). Between the trimmed V and J ends, which lost 4 bases and 8 bases, there was a span of 12 bases. The CDR3 has 14 residues. As DNA, the CDR3 is TGTGCCAGCAGCTCAGGGGCCCGGGATTCACCCCTCCACTTT. This gives the protein CASSSGARDSPLHF.

This clonotype appeared a few times. J is TRBJ2-7 and V is TRBV20-1, with 7 bases lining up with TRBD2. With 6 bases clipped from V and 3 bases from J, the junction kept 23 bases outside the gene matches. Germline CDR1 is DFQATT and CDR2 is SNEGSKA (reference sequence). The CDR3 is 18 residues long. CDR3: CSAHIPGGPLFGGYEQYF. In DNA, the CDR3 is TGCAGTGCCCATATCCCGGGAGGACCTCTCTTCGGGGGCTACGAGCAGTACTTC.

The sample holds a few counts of this clonotype. This chain joins TRBV7-9 and TRBJ2-7; the D is unclear. This CDR3 contains 14 residues. Germline assignment: CDR1 SEHNR and CDR2 FQNEAQ (reference sequence). V shed 1 base and J shed 0 bases, with 7 bases lying between them. CDR3 DNA sequence: TGTGCCAGCAGCTTAGACGGCTTCTCCTACGAGCAGTACTTC. This sequence encodes CASSLDGFSYEQYF.

The chain recombines TRBV6-2 or TRBV6-3 with TRBJ1-5, with D tentatively TRBD1 (6 bases). Germline loops: CDR1 MNHEY, CDR2 SVGEGT. With 5 bases removed from V and 3 bases from J, the gap between germline ends came to 14 bases. This CDR3 contains 15 residues. CDR3: CASSGRQAINQPQHF. CDR3 nucleotides: TGTGCCAGCAGTGGTCGACAGGCGATCAATCAGCCCCAGCATTTT.

The rearrangement uses TRBV30 and TRBJ1-5; 8 positions agree with TRBD1. This CDR3 has 13 amino acids. The V segment lost 5 bases and the J segment 5 bases; nucleotides outside the gene matches: 5. Germline CDR1 and CDR2: GTSNPN and SVGIG (reference sequence). This CDR3 is CAWAGQADQPQHF. CDR3 nucleotide sequence: TGTGCCTGGGCGGGACAGGCCGATCAGCCCCAGCATTTT.

CDR3 DNA sequence: TGTGCCAGCAGCCGGACAGGGGGATTTAATTCACCCCTCCACTTT. This translates into CASSRTGGFNSPLHF. The V and J genes are TRBV7-8 and TRBJ1-6, with 10 positions matching TRBD1. With 5 bases clipped from V and 6 bases from J, the junction kept 4 bases outside the gene matches. Germline CDR1 reads SGHVS; CDR2 reads FQNEAQ. The CDR3 spans 15 residues.

The V gene is TRBV5-6, the J gene TRBJ1-1, with unresolved D. Deletions cut 0 bases from V and 2 bases from J, with 8 bases between. Germline CDR1 is SGHDT and CDR2 is YYEEEE. The CDR3 is 14 amino acids. CDR3 protein: CASSLVGSNTEAFF. For the CDR3, the DNA is TGTGCCAGCAGCTTGGTAGGCAGTAACACTGAAGCTTTCTTT. The variable domain in full, with the rest retrieved from reference TRBV5-6 and TRBJ1-1, is DAGVTQSPTHLIKTRGQQVTLRCSPKSGHDTVSWYQQALGQGPQFIFQYYEEEERQRGNFPDRFSGHQFPNYSSELNVNALLLGDSALYLCASSLVGSNTEAFFGQGTRLTVV.

The rearrangement links TRBV7-9 to TRBJ1-1, with D possibly matching TRBD1 (6 bases). This CDR3 has 14 residues. CDR1 SEHNR and CDR2 FQNEAQ come from the germline V gene (reference sequence). Deletions cut 3 bases from V and 1 base from J, with 9 bases between. CDR3 DNA: TGTGCCAGCAGCTTTTCAGGGGAGAACACTGAAGCTTTCTTT. This sequence encodes CASSFSGENTEAFF.

J is TRBJ2-5 and V is TRBV5-1; 7 bases agree with TRBD1. The CDR3 loop spans 15 amino acids. V lost 4 bases, J lost 5 bases, and 11 bases stayed unmatched. CDR1 and CDR2 from the germline V gene are SGHRS and YFSETQ. The chain's CDR3 is CASSPNPGGFETQYF. In DNA form, the CDR3 reads TGCGCCAGCAGCCCAAACCCAGGGGGTTTTGAGACCCAGTACTTC.